A selection of T cell receptor beta chains follows, all from one sample in a study of cytomegalovirus exposure and HLA in healthy donors. Clones were read by immunoSEQ multiplex PCR, and TCRdb kept only the in-frame ones, dropping some. The repertoire holds some 240,000 clones, with approximately 80% as singletons. The specimen sequenced was PBMCs. These receptors all stem from a male donor in good health and CMV-seronegative. CDR3s include the opening cysteine and the closing phenylalanine or tryptophan. The order of the fields is J gene, V gene, CDR3 protein.

TRBJ2-6,TRBV7-3,CASSSGPGANVLTF
TRBJ1-1,TRBV6-5,CASSPKQGTEAFF
TRBJ2-3,TRBV7-3,CASSLSTDTQYF
TRBJ1-5,TRBV2,CASSEEGRLGQPQHF
TRBJ2-3,TRBV2,CASSEFGSGPTDTQYF
TRBJ2-7,TRBV6-1,CASSGTSFGGGGSYEQYF
TRBJ1-1,TRBV28,CASSLTGEAFF
TRBJ1-4,TRBV25-1,CASSETGKVNEKLFF
TRBJ2-6,TRBV5-1,CASSFGGTGANVLTF
TRBJ2-3,TRBV6-5,CASMRSGGYTDTQYF
TRBJ2-1,TRBV7-9,CASSSPRGEQFF
TRBJ2-2,TRBV5-1,CASSLEGLAGDRGTTGELFF
TRBJ2-2,TRBV28,CASCFPGLAGGGGELFF
TRBJ1-1,TRBV5-1,CASSLNPTGMNTEAFF
TRBJ2-3,TRBV5-1,CASSLGAGSRPDTQYF
TRBJ2-5,TRBV5-8,CASSLEKGGQETQYF
TRBJ1-1,TRBV7-9,CASSLTGQRANTEAFF
TRBJ2-2,TRBV9,CASSVGGLGLEPGELFF
TRBJ2-5,TRBV6-5,CASSYSSIYQETQYF
TRBJ2-7,TRBV27,CASSSPTGASYEQYF
TRBJ2-7,TRBV5-1,CASSLGDRSSYEQYF
TRBJ2-7,TRBV2,CASSRDRATYEQYF
TRBJ1-4,TRBV5-1,CASSLGTGKNEKLFF
TRBJ1-5,TRBV28,CASSGDSIGFQPQHF
TRBJ2-7,TRBV5-4,CASSLAGGLSYEQYF
TRBJ2-7,TRBV29-1,CSVAQTEYEQYF
TRBJ2-7,TRBV6-1,CASSELASGTGEQYF
TRBJ1-5,TRBV19,CASSIDSAGMQPQHF
TRBJ1-3,TRBV6-1,CASSAGRPGQGSGNTIYF
TRBJ2-7,TRBV7-3,CASSLGTIEEQYF
TRBJ2-7,TRBV6-5,CASSRRRGIGEQYF
TRBJ1-5,TRBV6-5,CASREGGGINQPQHF
TRBJ2-5,TRBV7-3,CASSSSGKETQYF
TRBJ2-7,TRBV28,CASSLISLGTSGFYEQYF
TRBJ1-1,TRBV6-5,CASSHSRGLSTEAFF
TRBJ2-2,TRBV12-5,CASGLTLTGRLSNTGELFF
TRBJ2-5,TRBV10-2,CASSRLTGAREQYF